These 9 T cell receptor beta chains share one sample of origin, sequenced in a study of cytotoxic CD8 clonotypes in ibrutinib-treated CLL (dated by TCRdb to the early 2020s). Libraries came from the immunoSEQ multiplex PCR assay. The table comes from immuneACCESS by way of TCRdb, which keeps in-frame sequences with V and J called. Part of the clones is missing from these tables; in studies checked, under half for an unresolved V gene and the rest for unknown reasons. In all, the sample holds approximately 190,000 clones, and 79% of those were seen once. About an eighth of the sample is held by the ten biggest clonotypes. The meaning of the sample's time point label: more than 10 months on ibrutinib. The material was PBMCs, obtained after 12 months of ibrutinib treatment. These receptors all stem from a human donor with chronic lymphocytic leukemia.

J is TRBJ2-7 and V is TRBV11-2; D is unclear. CDR1 is SGHAT, CDR2 FQNNGV, per germline. The CDR3 contains 16 residues. Trimming shortened V by 4 bases and J by 2 bases, and 18 bases separated the two germline ends. The CDR3 DNA reads TGTGCCAGCAGCTCGTATCCGGATCCTATGACCTACGAGCAGTACTTC. Translating it yields CASSSYPDPMTYEQYF.

V usage is TRBV6-1 and J usage is TRBJ1-6, with a weak D call TRBD1 (5 bases). The V and J ends lost 1 base and 9 bases respectively, with 13 bases between them. The germline V gene has CDR1 MNHNS and CDR2 SASEGT. The CDR3 extends over 15 amino acids. CDR3 residues: CASSEVTGLLSPLHF. The CDR3 DNA sequence: TGTGCCAGCAGTGAAGTAACAGGTCTGCTTTCACCCCTCCACTTT.

This clone was seen a few times. Other DNA sequences within the sample encode an identical CDR3. This rearrangement joins TRBV18 to TRBJ2-5; 7 bases map to TRBD1. Germline CDR1 reads KGHSH; CDR2 reads LQKENI. The CDR3 has 13 amino acids. The junction had 3 bases not matched to a gene; V was cut back by 3 bases and J by 5 bases. The CDR3 bases are TGTGCCAGCTCACCCTTGGGACAGGAGACCCAGTACTTC. Translating gives CASSPLGQETQYF.

In DNA form, the CDR3 reads TGTGCTAGTGCCGAGTATAGCAATCAGCCCCAGCATTTT. This encodes CASAEYSNQPQHF. The V and J genes are TRBV12-5 and TRBJ1-5; D is unresolved. V dropped 7 bases and J dropped 0 bases, with 7 bases sitting between them. CDR1 is LGHNT and CDR2 is FRNRAP in the germline V gene. The CDR3 runs 13 residues. The entire variable domain, with the rest obtained from reference TRBV12-5 and TRBJ1-5, is as follows: DARVTQTPRHKVTEMGQEVTMRCQPILGHNTVFWYRQTMMQGLELLAYFRNRAPLDDSGMPKDRFSAEMPDATLATLKIQPSEPRDSAVYFCASAEYSNQPQHFGDGTRLSIL.

The chain combines TRBV7-9 with TRBJ2-7; D is undetermined. Trimming removed 1 base from V and 2 bases from J, with 9 bases in between. CDR1 is SEHNR, CDR2 FQNEAQ, per germline (reference sequence). The CDR3 is 14 residues long. The CDR3 DNA reads as TGTGCCAGCAGCTTAGGCGGCAGGCCCTACGAGCAGTACTTC. It is translated as CASSLGGRPYEQYF.

The V call is TRBV7-9, the J call TRBJ2-1, with 8 positions matching TRBD2. Germline V gene lookup returns CDR1 SEHNR and CDR2 FQNEAQ (reference sequence). J lost 6 bases, V lost 0 bases, and 7 bases had no gene match. The CDR3 spans 16 residues. The CDR3 region is CASSLAFGGRLNEQFF. The CDR3 bases are TGTGCCAGCAGCTTAGCGTTTGGCGGGAGGCTCAATGAGCAGTTCTTC. Full variable domain (remainder filled in from reference TRBV7-9 and TRBJ2-1): DTGVSQNPRHKITKRGQNVTFRCDPISEHNRLYWYRQTLGQGPEFLTYFQNEAQLEKSRLLSDRFSAERPKGSFSTLEIQRTEQGDSAMYLCASSLAFGGRLNEQFFGPGTRLTVL.

The gene calls are TRBV15 and TRBJ1-1; possibly TRBD1 for D (5 bases). This CDR3 has 15 residues. In germline, CDR1 is LNHNV, CDR2 YYDKDF (reference sequence). With 3 bases removed from V and 9 bases from J, the gap between germline ends came to 20 bases. The CDR3 is CATSRPAMGTVQAFF. The CDR3 region has the DNA TGTGCCACCAGCAGGCCTGCGATGGGGACGGTGCAAGCTTTCTTT. The entire variable domain, with the rest obtained from reference TRBV15 and TRBJ1-1, is as follows: DAMVIQNPRYQVTQFGKPVTLSCSQTLNHNVMYWYQQKSSQAPKLLFHYYDKDFNNEADTPDNFQSRRPNTSFCFLDIRSPGLGDTAMYLCATSRPAMGTVQAFFGQGTRLTVV.

The chain joins TRBV5-1 to TRBJ2-1, with D possibly TRBD1 on 6 matching bases. V dropped 3 bases and J dropped 5 bases, with 15 bases sitting between them. Germline CDR1 and CDR2: SGHRS and YFSETQ. This CDR3 comprises 15 residues. The CDR3, as DNA: TGCGCCAGCAGCTCCCTCGGGACACCTAACAATGAGCAGTTCTTC. Encoded protein: CASSSLGTPNNEQFF. Filled out from reference TRBV5-1 and TRBJ2-1, the complete variable domain reads KAGVTQTPRYLIKTRGQQVTLSCSPISGHRSVSWYQQTPGQGLQFLFEYFSETQRNKGNFPGRFSGRQFSNSRSEMNVSTLELGDSALYLCASSSLGTPNNEQFFGPGTRLTVL.

The chain has TRBV5-4 and TRBJ1-2; D unresolved. CDR3 length equals 14 residues. V dropped 4 bases and J dropped 1 base, with 11 bases sitting between them. Germline CDR1 and CDR2: SGHNT and YYREEE (reference sequence). The CDR3 loop reads CASSPWAVNYGYTF. For the CDR3, the DNA is TGTGCCAGCAGCCCCTGGGCGGTTAACTATGGCTACACCTTC.